These T cell receptor beta chains were read from a single sample in a study of blood T cells in healthy people across ages. MiXCR was run by TCRdb on the 5' RACE reads, yielding one entry per CDR3 protein. The sample lists 650,000 to 1,000,000 distinct CDR3 sequences; 30% to 45% were seen once. The specimen was blood. Source of these receptors: a man between 18 and 35 years old in good health. Each CDR3 is given with its conserved first and last residue. The D gene is left open where the match is weak. Only part of the rows carry a size: once, few, many, or a class if the clone is expanded.

TRBJ2-7 . . TRBV15 TGTGCCACCAGCGACGTAGGCCAGGCCTACGAGCAGTACTTC CATSDVGQAYEQYF
TRBJ1-4 . TRBD1 TRBV15 TGTGCCACCAGCAGAGCCCGAGGGGGCTCTAATGAAAAACTGTTTTTT CATSRARGGSNEKLFF
TRBJ2-5 . . TRBV7-8 TGTGCCAGCAGCTTACTAGCGCCCCCGGGAGAGACCCAGTACTTC CASSLLAPPGETQYF
TRBJ1-5 . . TRBV6-2/TRBV6-3 TGTGCCAGCAGTTACTCCAGGAGTTATAGCAATCAGCCCCAGCATTTT CASSYSRSYSNQPQHF
TRBJ2-3 many TRBD2 TRBV4-1 TGCGCCAGCAGCCAAGACTCCCCTTACCCGGGACTAGCGGGGGCTAGCACAGATACGCAGTATTTT CASSQDSPYPGLAGASTDTQYF
TRBJ1-4 few TRBD1 TRBV6-5 TGTGCCAGCAGTTACCAGTCAGGGGGCGCTCGGGGTAATGAAAAACTGTTTTTT CASSYQSGGARGNEKLFF
TRBJ2-1 . . TRBV10-3 TGTGCCGTCAGGACTCCCAATGAGCAGTTCTTC CAVRTPNEQFF
TRBJ1-2 . TRBD1 TRBV7-2 TGTGCCAGCAGCTTAGCCAAAGGGGGCGGGGGGGATGGCTACACCTTC CASSLAKGGGGDGYTF
TRBJ2-5 . . TRBV10-3 TGTGCCATCAGTGAGCCCGTGACACTAGGGGGGGAGCAGTACTTC CAISEPVTLGGEQYF
TRBJ2-3 . TRBD2 TRBV4-1 TGCGCCAGCAGCAGCACGGGACTAGCGATGAATACGCAGTATTTT CASSSTGLAMNTQYF
TRBJ2-1 few TRBD2 TRBV13 TGTGCCAGCAGTAAAAAGGGACTATTGTACAATGAGCAGTTCTTC CASSKKGLLYNEQFF
TRBJ2-7 . TRBD2 TRBV20-1 TGCAGTGCTAGAGATATAGCGGGGAGCTCCTACGAGCAGTACTTC CSARDIAGSSYEQYF
TRBJ1-1 . . TRBV27 TGTGCCGGCAGTTTATCACGGGGGGCGAACACTGAAGCTTTCTTT CAGSLSRGANTEAFF
TRBJ2-3 . . TRBV5-1 TGCGCCAGCAGCTTGGGTCCGGAGGCAGATACGCAGTATTTT CASSLGPEADTQYF
TRBJ2-3 . . TRBV18 TGTGCCAGCTCACCACCGGCTCACACAGATACGCAGTATTTT CASSPPAHTDTQYF
TRBJ1-5 . . TRBV4-1 TGCGCCAGCAGCCAGACAGATCGGGACAATCAGCCCCAGCATTTT CASSQTDRDNQPQHF
TRBJ1-2 few . TRBV7-9 TGTGCCAGCGGGACATCGGAGGGGACCTATGGCTACACCTTC CASGTSEGTYGYTF
TRBJ1-1 once . TRBV18 TGTGCCAGCTCACCAGAGGGAGCGAACACTGAAGCTTTCTTT CASSPEGANTEAFF
TRBJ2-1 . . TRBV29-1 TGCAGCGTTGCAGAACAGGTTATCTCCTACAATGAGCAGTTCTTC CSVAEQVISYNEQFF
TRBJ1-1 few . TRBV5-1 TGCGCCAGCAGATCGGGGGAGGATGCTGAAGCTTTCTTT CASRSGEDAEAFF
TRBJ2-7 . . TRBV7-2 TGTGCCAGCAGCTTACGCCAGGGTAACTACAATGAGCAGTACTTC CASSLRQGNYNEQYF
TRBJ1-2 few . TRBV18 TGTGCCAGCTCACCTCCTGGACAGATCTATGGCTACACCTTC CASSPPGQIYGYTF
TRBJ2-3 . . TRBV30 TGTGCCTGGAGTGGAATCTGGGGGGATACGCAGTATTTT CAWSGIWGDTQYF
TRBJ2-1 . TRBD2 TRBV20-1 TGCAGGGCCGGGACTAGCGCATACAATGAGCAGTTCTTC CRAGTSAYNEQFF
TRBJ2-1 . TRBD2 TRBV11-2 TGTGCCAGCAGCTTAGGGACTAGCGGGAGGAATGAGCAGTTCTTC CASSLGTSGRNEQFF
TRBJ2-7 . TRBD1 TRBV12-3/TRBV12-4 TGTGTCAGCAGTTCAAACAGGGGCGAGCAGTACTTC CVSSSNRGEQYF
TRBJ1-1 . . TRBV30 TGTGCCTGGGCCGGGGTGGCCACTGAAGCTTTCTTT CAWAGVATEAFF
TRBJ2-3 many . TRBV9 TGTGCCAGCAGCCTCCCGGAAAGCGCTAGCACAGATACGCAGTATTTT CASSLPESASTDTQYF
TRBJ2-1 . . TRBV25-1 TGTGCCAGCAGGGGGGACTTTTACAATGAGCAGTTCTTC CASRGDFYNEQFF
TRBJ1-1 . . TRBV9 TGTGCCAGCAGCCCCCGCGAGAATATGAACACTGAAGCTTTCTTT CASSPRENMNTEAFF
TRBJ2-1 . . TRBV9 TGTGCCAGCAGCGGGGGGGCGAATGAGCAGTTCTTC CASSGGANEQFF
TRBJ2-1 . . TRBV7-3 TGTGCCAGCAGCTTAGACCAGGGGCACAAGTGTGAGCAGTTCTTC CASSLDQGHKCEQFF
TRBJ2-5 . . TRBV9 TGTGCCAGCAGCGTAGACGGGCTACAGATCAATGAGCAGTACTTC CASSVDGLQINEQYF
TRBJ2-5 many . TRBV12-3/TRBV12-4 TGTGCCAGCAGCCCAGCCTCCTCCCAAGAGACCCAGTACTTC CASSPASSQETQYF
TRBJ1-6 . . TRBV28 TGTGCCAGCAGTTTATGGTGGCAGGAGCGGAATTCACCCCTCCACTTT CASSLWWQERNSPLHF
TRBJ1-2 once TRBD1 TRBV3-1 TGTGCCAGCAGCCAACTTATCAGGGGGCACGGAGGACGTGACTATGGCTACACCTTC CASSQLIRGHGGRDYGYTF